The 24 T cell receptor beta chains given below trace back to one sample, sequenced in a study of OX40 agonist ivuxolimab in advanced cancers. Clones were read by immunoSEQ multiplex PCR, and TCRdb kept only the in-frame ones, dropping some. Among nearly 90,000 clones listed, approximately 87% were seen once. The specimen was CD4+ or CD8+ T cells sorted from blood, collected in a trial of the OX40 agonist ivuxolimab. All receptors derive from an adult with an advanced solid tumor such as melanoma, head and neck, liver or kidney cancer.

This clone has only one observation. The rearrangement joins TRBV5-4 to TRBJ2-3; TRBD2 matches at 15 bases. Germline V gene sequence: CDR1 SGHNT, CDR2 YYREEE (reference sequence). The junction had 7 bases not matched to a gene; V was cut back by 4 bases and J by 4 bases. The CDR3 totals 17 residues. CDR3 in amino acids: CASSPRTSGGGPDTQYF. As DNA, the CDR3 is TGTGCCAGCAGCCCCCGGACTAGCGGGGGGGGTCCAGATACGCAGTATTTT.

V and J are TRBV27 and TRBJ2-7; 8 nucleotides line up with TRBD2. This CDR3 contains 16 residues. Trimming cost V 4 bases and J 2 bases; bases outside gene matches: 10. CDR1 is MNHEY and CDR2 is SMNVEV in the germline V gene (reference sequence). The CDR3 region has the DNA TGTGCCAGCAGTTCCCGGGGCGGGAGGTCCGCCTACGAGCAGTACTTC. Protein: CASSSRGGRSAYEQYF.

The V gene is TRBV5-1, the J gene TRBJ2-5, with 7 bases fitting TRBD2. Germline CDR1 is SGHRS and CDR2 is YFSETQ. V lost 1 base to trimming and J lost 5 bases; unmatched junction nucleotides: 5. This CDR3 is built from 14 residues. In nucleotides, the CDR3 is TGCGCCAGCAGCTTGCCGGGAGGTGGGGAGACCCAGTACTTC. The encoded protein is CASSLPGGGETQYF.

This chain connects TRBV11-2 to TRBJ2-1; 8 bases are shared with TRBD2. V gave up 4 bases and J gave up 8 bases; unmatched junction bases: 10. This CDR3 is 15 amino acids long. CDR1 and CDR2 from the germline V gene are SGHAT and FQNNGV. CDR3 residues: CASSSIGGALDEQFF. The CDR3 DNA reads as TGTGCCAGCAGCTCGATCGGGGGGGCCTTGGATGAGCAGTTCTTC.

The J gene is TRBJ1-5, the V gene TRBV6-1; no firm D call. The CDR3 length is 14 residues. V was clipped by 7 bases and J by 2 bases, with 12 bases between them. Germline loops: CDR1 MNHNS, CDR2 SASEGT. The CDR3: CASTPDWRNQPQHF. The CDR3 DNA reads TGTGCCAGCACCCCGGACTGGCGCAATCAGCCCCAGCATTTT.

The chain joins TRBV6-5 to TRBJ1-1; 7 nucleotides line up with TRBD1. Germline lookup yields CDR1 MNHEY and CDR2 SVGAGI. CDR3 size: 14 residues. J was trimmed by 3 bases and V by 6 bases; bases with no gene match: 7. In DNA form, the CDR3 reads TGTGCCAGCAGCCCTTGGGACAGCTACACTGAAGCTTTCTTT. Its translation: CASSPWDSYTEAFF.

This clone appeared once. The chain couples TRBV5-1 to TRBJ2-3; D ambiguous. CDR1 and CDR2 from the germline V gene are SGHRS and YFSETQ. V was shortened by 1 base and J by 4 bases, with 4 bases between the two germline ends. CDR3 length: 12 residues. The CDR3 DNA is TGCGCCAGCAGCTTGATTTCAGATACGCAGTATTTT. The encoded protein is CASSLISDTQYF. The full variable domain, completed using reference TRBV5-1 and TRBJ2-3, is KAGVTQTPRYLIKTRGQQVTLSCSPISGHRSVSWYQQTPGQGLQFLFEYFSETQRNKGNFPGRFSGRQFSNSRSEMNVSTLELGDSALYLCASSLISDTQYFGPGTRLTVL.

The gene calls are TRBV7-9 and TRBJ1-3, with TRBD1 matching over 7 bases. Germline-derived CDR1 and CDR2 are SEHNR and FQNEAQ (reference sequence). J lost 0 bases, V lost 5 bases, and 7 bases had no gene match. CDR3 size: 16 residues. CDR3 loop: CASSPPGTASGNTIYF. Written as DNA, the CDR3 is TGTGCCAGCAGCCCCCCTGGGACAGCCTCTGGAAACACCATATATTTT. Based on the CDR3 plus reference TRBV7-9 and TRBJ1-3, the full variable domain is DTGVSQNPRHKITKRGQNVTFRCDPISEHNRLYWYRQTLGQGPEFLTYFQNEAQLEKSRLLSDRFSAERPKGSFSTLEIQRTEQGDSAMYLCASSPPGTASGNTIYFGEGSWLTVV.

This chain connects TRBV6-5 to TRBJ1-2; TRBD1 is a possible D gene (6 bases). V lost 6 bases and J 2 bases, leaving 7 bases between the germline ends. Germline CDR1 reads MNHEY; CDR2 reads SVGAGI. This CDR3 has 12 amino acids. The CDR3 DNA is TGTGCCAGCAGGCAGGGGAACTATGGCTACACCTTC. It translates to CASRQGNYGYTF.

This chain links TRBV19 with TRBJ2-1, with a tentative D call TRBD2 (5 bases). Trimming pared 6 bases from V and 0 bases from J, leaving 15 bases between. The CDR3 spans 16 residues. The germline V gene encodes CDR1 LNHDA and CDR2 SQIVND (reference sequence). DNA for the CDR3: TGTGCCAGTAGAAGAGGAGGTAGTGGCTCCTACAATGAGCAGTTCTTC. Translating gives CASRRGGSGSYNEQFF.

This clone was detected only once. CDR3 DNA sequence: TGTGCCACGTCAGGGCCCGCAACTAATGAAAAACTGTTTTTT. It yields the protein CATSGPATNEKLFF. The J gene is TRBJ1-4, the V gene TRBV19, with a tentative D call TRBD1 (5 bases). CDR3 length: 14 residues. V lost 10 bases to trimming and J lost 0 bases, with 12 bases between them. CDR1 and CDR2 from the germline V gene are LNHDA and SQIVND (reference sequence).

The chain has TRBV5-1 and TRBJ2-3, with 9 bases that match TRBD2. The V and J ends lost 5 bases and 0 bases, in that order; junction bases with no gene match: 7. The CDR3 length is 16 residues. Germline V gene data show CDR1 as SGHRS and CDR2 as YFSETQ. CDR3 protein: CASRASGISSTDTQYF. The CDR3 nucleotides are TGCGCCAGCAGAGCTAGCGGGATTTCTAGCACAGATACGCAGTATTTT.

This clone was observed a single time. The chain combines TRBV30 with TRBJ1-2, with D maybe TRBD1 (5 bases). Germline assignment: CDR1 GTSNPN and CDR2 SVGIG (reference sequence). The CDR3 is 13 amino acids. Trimming left V 5 bases short and J 4 bases short, with 14 bases between. The DNA of the CDR3 is TGTGCCTGGGGGACGGGAATCTCCTATGGCTACACCTTC. Residues: CAWGTGISYGYTF.

This clone was seen many times. The chain is built from TRBV9 and TRBJ1-2; 12 bases are a match to TRBD1. Germline CDR1 SGDLS, CDR2 YYNGEE. Trimming at V came to 1 base and at J to 3 bases, leaving 10 bases not matched to a gene. The CDR3 sequence is 18 residues long. In nucleotides, the CDR3 is TGTGCCAGCAGCGTATCAAGGTGGGGACAGGGGGCTGACTATGGCTACACCTTC. Translated: CASSVSRWGQGADYGYTF.

This clone turned up a few times. CDR3 in DNA: TGTGCCTGGGGCGACGGCGGATCACCCCTCCACTTT. Translation gives CAWGDGGSPLHF. The chain is built from TRBV30 and TRBJ1-6; D is unresolved. CDR1 is GTSNPN and CDR2 is SVGIG in the germline V gene (reference sequence). V lost 5 bases to trimming and J lost 10 bases, with 12 bases between them. The CDR3 consists of 12 residues. The entire variable domain, with the rest obtained from reference TRBV30 and TRBJ1-6, is as follows: SQTIHQWPATLVQPVGSPLSLECTVEGTSNPNLYWYRQAAGRGLQLLFYSVGIGQISSEVPQNLSASRPQDRQFILSSKKLLLSDSGFYLCAWGDGGSPLHFGNGTRLTVT.

The chain has TRBV29-1 and TRBJ1-2; perhaps TRBD1 as D (5 bases). V shed 1 base and J shed 6 bases, with 18 bases lying between them. The CDR3 extends over 15 amino acids. Germline V CDR1 and CDR2: SQVTM, ANQGSEA. The CDR3 region has the DNA TGCAGCGTTGAAGGGAACACCGGGACGGTTGATGGCTACACCTTC. This sequence encodes CSVEGNTGTVDGYTF.

CDR3 nucleotide sequence: TGTGCCTGGGGTAGGGGGGGCAATTCACCCCTCCACTTT. The encoded protein is CAWGRGGNSPLHF. The chain employs TRBV30 and TRBJ1-6, with D possibly being TRBD1 (6 bases). V lost 5 bases, J lost 7 bases, and 12 bases lay in between. Looked up from germline, CDR1 is GTSNPN and CDR2 is SVGIG (reference sequence). This CDR3 has 13 amino acids.

The J gene is TRBJ2-1, the V gene TRBV7-2; D may be TRBD1 (7 bases). Germline CDR1 is SGHTA and CDR2 is FQGNSA. With 5 bases removed from V and 2 bases from J, the gap between germline ends came to 19 bases. The length of the CDR3 is 17 residues. CDR3 sequence: CASSPQTAGGTYNEQFF. In DNA form, the CDR3 reads TGTGCCAGCAGCCCCCAAACGGCAGGGGGGACCTACAATGAGCAGTTCTTC. Together with reference TRBV7-2 and TRBJ2-1, the CDR3 gives the full variable domain: GAGVSQSPSNKVTEKGKDVELRCDPISGHTALYWYRQSLGQGLEFLIYFQGNSAPDKSGLPSDRFSAERTGGSVSTLTIQRTQQEDSAVYLCASSPQTAGGTYNEQFFGPGTRLTVL.

The chain has TRBV15 and TRBJ2-7, with TRBD1 matching 7 bases. This CDR3 is built from 16 residues. V shed 1 base and J 3 bases; nucleotides not matched to a gene: 9. The germline CDR1 and CDR2 sequences are LNHNV and YYDKDF (reference sequence). CDR3 protein: CATSRATTGPHYEQYF. The CDR3 bases are TGTGCCACCAGCAGAGCAACGACAGGGCCCCACTACGAGCAGTACTTC.

CDR3 sequence (DNA): TGTGCCAGCCACCCGCGGGAGTTGAACACCGGGGAGCTGTTTTTT. This codes for CASHPRELNTGELFF. The J gene is TRBJ2-2, the V gene TRBV2; 7 positions match TRBD2. Germline V lookup: CDR1 SNHLY, CDR2 FYNNEI. The CDR3 covers 15 residues. V lost 8 bases to trimming and J lost 1 base; unmatched junction nucleotides: 7.

The count of this clone is one. The V and J genes are TRBV29-1 and TRBJ1-2; 7 bases are a match to TRBD1. V trimming: 4 bases; J trimming: 4 bases; junction bases outside the gene matches: 6. The V gene's germline CDR1 is SQVTM and CDR2 ANQGSEA. The CDR3 covers 13 residues. CDR3: CSVGAPGGYGYTF. The CDR3 DNA follows: TGCAGCGTTGGGGCACCAGGGGGCTATGGCTACACCTTC.

Turning to this clone: This CDR3 is also generated by other DNA sequences in the sample. The CDR3 loop reads CASSVPGTDTQYF. For the CDR3, the DNA is TGTGCCAGCAGCGTACCTGGCACAGATACGCAGTATTTT. The rearrangement joins TRBV9 to TRBJ2-3, with D unclear. Germline loops: CDR1 SGDLS, CDR2 YYNGEE. The length of the CDR3 is 13 residues. The V gene lost 1 base and the J gene lost 1 base, with 4 bases spanning the gap.

J is TRBJ1-6 and V is TRBV27; 9 bases are a match to TRBD1. V trimming: 9 bases; J trimming: 8 bases; junction bases outside the gene matches: 11. Germline-derived CDR1 and CDR2 are MNHEY and SMNVEV (reference sequence). The CDR3 has 15 residues. The CDR3 is CASKTGGAGDSPLHF. In DNA form, the CDR3 reads TGTGCCAGTAAAACAGGGGGCGCGGGTGATTCACCCCTCCACTTT.

This clone occurred once. The chain carries TRBV7-2 and TRBJ1-1; D unclear. CDR3 length: 15 amino acids. Looked up from germline, CDR1 is SGHTA and CDR2 is FQGNSA. Between the trimmed V and J ends, which lost 3 bases and 4 bases, there was a span of 15 bases. Here the CDR3 DNA reads TGTGCCAGCAGCTTGACAAGTTCGGTTATCACTGAAGCTTTCTTT. It encodes CASSLTSSVITEAFF.